Shown below are 17 T cell receptor beta chains from a single sample sequenced in a study of cytomegalovirus exposure and HLA in healthy donors. Use of 60 Vbeta and 13 Jbeta primers characterized the PCR. The repertoire was sequenced with immunoSEQ multiplex PCR; TCRdb's copy has only in-frame clones and lacks some. The profile shows more than 100,000 clones, approximately 72% of them singletons. Material: PBMCs. These receptors all come from a woman aged 45-65 years in good health and CMV-seronegative.

V usage is TRBV20-1 and J usage is TRBJ1-2, with D possibly matching TRBD1 (6 bases). There are 11 residues in the CDR3. V lost 6 bases and J lost 8, with 13 bases in between. Germline loops: CDR1 DFQATT, CDR2 SNEGSKA (reference sequence). In nucleotides, the CDR3 is TGCAGTGCCGTGTGGGGGCCCGGCTACACCTTC. Translation: CSAVWGPGYTF.

The chain links TRBV15 to TRBJ1-1; TRBD1 matches at 7 bases. Germline loops: CDR1 LNHNV, CDR2 YYDKDF (reference sequence). The V segment lost 1 base and the J segment 1 base; nucleotides outside the gene matches: 3. The CDR3 spans 15 residues. The CDR3 region is CATSRGGTANTEAFF. In DNA form, the CDR3 reads TGTGCCACCAGCAGAGGGGGGACAGCGAACACTGAAGCTTTCTTT.

This clone came up once. The CDR3 region is CASSDFRNYEQYF. CDR3 nucleotide sequence: TGTGCCAGCAGTGACTTCAGAAACTACGAGCAGTACTTC. The chain is built from TRBV6-1 and TRBJ2-7; no definite D call. CDR3 size: 13 residues. V was cut by 3 bases and J by 3 bases, with 9 bases left in between. Germline CDR1 and CDR2: MNHNS and SASEGT.

This clone was recorded a few times. The chain employs TRBV25-1 and TRBJ2-5, with D possibly matching TRBD2 (6 bases). CDR1 is MGHDK, CDR2 SYGVNS, per germline. The CDR3 is 14 amino acids. Trimming shortened V by 4 bases and J by 5 bases, and 14 bases separated the two germline ends. CDR3 in amino acids: CASSAKLASETQYF. CDR3 coding DNA: TGTGCCAGCAGTGCAAAACTAGCATCGGAGACCCAGTACTTC.

CDR3 protein: CASSEQSNQPQHF. For the CDR3, the DNA is TGCGCCAGCAGTGAGCAGAGCAATCAGCCCCAGCATTTT. The chain joins TRBV10-2 to TRBJ1-5; D remains ambiguous. This CDR3 is 13 amino acids long. The germline gives CDR1 WSHSY, CDR2 SAAADI. Trimming pared 2 bases from V and 1 base from J, leaving 3 bases between.

This chain joins TRBV28 and TRBJ1-1; a weak D match, TRBD1 (6 bases). CDR3 size: 14 residues. Germline loops: CDR1 MDHEN, CDR2 SYDVKM. V lost 2 bases to trimming and J lost 5 bases, with 12 bases between them. CDR3 bases: TGTGCCAGCAGTTTACCGACAGGAAGAACTGAAGCTTTCTTT. Translating it yields CASSLPTGRTEAFF.

The gene calls are TRBV4-1 and TRBJ2-7, with TRBD2 as a possible D gene (6 bases). CDR3 length: 14 residues. V was trimmed by 3 bases and J by 2 bases, leaving 11 bases between them. Germline-derived CDR1 and CDR2 are MGHRA and YSYEKL. The CDR3 sequence: CASSHRLETYEQYF. The CDR3 coding sequence is TGCGCCAGCAGCCACAGACTAGAAACCTACGAGCAGTACTTC.

CDR3 in amino acids: CATQHATNEKLFF. CDR3 bases: TGTGCCACCCAACACGCAACTAATGAAAAACTGTTTTTT. The V and J genes are TRBV19 and TRBJ1-4; D gene unclear. The CDR3 extends over 13 amino acids. V shed 10 bases and J shed 0 bases, with 9 bases lying between them. Germline CDR1 LNHDA, CDR2 SQIVND (reference sequence).

The chain is built from TRBV2 and TRBJ2-7, with D perhaps TRBD1 (5 bases). V dropped 7 bases and J dropped 4 bases, with 11 bases sitting between them. The CDR3 runs to 12 residues. Germline V gives CDR1 SNHLY, CDR2 FYNNEI. The CDR3 bases are TGTGCCAGCAAAATAGGGGATTACGAGCAGTACTTC. It translates to CASKIGDYEQYF. Together with reference TRBV2 and TRBJ2-7, the CDR3 gives the full variable domain: EPEVTQTPSHQVTQMGQEVILRCVPISNHLYFYWYRQILGQKVEFLVSFYNNEISEKSEIFDDQFSVERPDGSNFTLKIRSTKLEDSAMYFCASKIGDYEQYFGPGTRLTVT.

V is TRBV28 and J is TRBJ1-1; TRBD1 matches 8 bases. The CDR3 extends over 14 amino acids. Germline assignment: CDR1 MDHEN and CDR2 SYDVKM. The ends lost 3 bases at V and 5 bases at J; junction bases unmatched: 5. The DNA of the CDR3 is TGTGCCAGCAGTTTGGAGGACAGGGCAACTGAAGCTTTCTTT. Its translation: CASSLEDRATEAFF.

The chain employs TRBV18 and TRBJ1-4; D unresolved. The CDR3 has 13 residues. Germline CDR1 KGHSH, CDR2 LQKENI. V was pared by 6 bases and J by 4 bases, with 9 bases between. CDR3 in amino acids: CASSLGHNEKLFF. CDR3 nucleotide sequence: TGTGCCAGCTCCCTTGGGCATAATGAAAAACTGTTTTTT. Combining the CDR3 with reference TRBV18 and TRBJ1-4 gives the whole variable domain NAGVMQNPRHLVRRRGQEARLRCSPMKGHSHVYWYRQLPEEGLKFMVYLQKENIIDESGMPKERFSAEFPKEGPSILRIQQVVRGDSAAYFCASSLGHNEKLFFGSGTQLSVL.

The chain links TRBV6-4 to TRBJ2-7; no definite D call. CDR3 length: 15 amino acids. Germline V gene lookup returns CDR1 MRHNA and CDR2 SNTAGT. Trimming removed 6 bases at V and 2 bases at J, with 17 bases between. CDR3 residues: CASRAEGALAYEQYF. The CDR3 DNA is TGTGCCAGCAGGGCCGAAGGAGCCTTGGCCTACGAGCAGTACTTC.

This chain links TRBV5-4 with TRBJ1-2; possibly TRBD1 for D (5 bases). Per germline, CDR1 SGHNT and CDR2 YYREEE (reference sequence). The CDR3 loop spans 13 amino acids. V was shortened by 4 bases and J by 2 bases, with 9 bases between the two germline ends. In DNA, the CDR3 is TGTGCCAGCAGCCCCCCAGGGAACTATGGCTACACCTTC. Amino acids: CASSPPGNYGYTF. Combining the CDR3 with reference TRBV5-4 and TRBJ1-2 gives the whole variable domain ETGVTQSPTHLIKTRGQQVTLRCSSQSGHNTVSWYQQALGQGPQFIFQYYREEENGRGNFPPRFSGLQFPNYSSELNVNALELDDSALYLCASSPPGNYGYTFGSGTRLTVV.

The V gene is TRBV19, the J gene TRBJ2-3; 8 bases match TRBD2. V shed 2 bases, J shed 9 bases, and the junction held 16 bases outside the gene matches. CDR1 LNHDA and CDR2 SQIVND come from the germline V gene (reference sequence). The CDR3 has 17 amino acids. Here the CDR3 reads CASSISTAGGVRATQYF. In nucleotides, the CDR3 is TGTGCCAGTAGTATAAGTACGGCGGGAGGAGTCCGGGCGACGCAGTATTTT.

This clone was counted only a few times. This chain joins TRBV7-2 and TRBJ2-1; 10 bases are a match to TRBD2. The CDR3 consists of 14 residues. With V trimmed by 0 bases and J by 9 bases, 2 bases remained unmatched. Germline lookup yields CDR1 SGHTA and CDR2 FQGNSA. DNA of the CDR3: TGTGCCAGCAGCTTAGCAGCGGGAGGGGCTGAGCAGTTCTTC. This codes for CASSLAAGGAEQFF.

The J gene is TRBJ2-7, the V gene TRBV27; D is unresolved. The CDR3 is made up of 13 amino acids. CDR1 MNHEY and CDR2 SMNVEV come from the germline V gene (reference sequence). V was cut by 3 bases and J by 6 bases, with 12 bases left in between. CDR3 bases: TGTGCCAGCAGTTTCCGACAAAAATTCGAGCAGTACTTC. It encodes CASSFRQKFEQYF.

V and J are TRBV29-1 and TRBJ2-1; 16 bases align to TRBD2. Germline trimming cut 5 bases from V and 2 bases from J; bases unmatched to any gene: 6. The CDR3 runs to 17 residues. Germline V gives CDR1 SQVTM, CDR2 ANQGSEA. CDR3 loop: CSVQGLAGGPAYNEQFF. CDR3 nucleotides: TGCAGCGTTCAGGGACTAGCGGGAGGGCCTGCCTACAATGAGCAGTTCTTC.